This T cell receptor (beta chain) comes out of a study of cytomegalovirus exposure and HLA in healthy donors. At the level of the study: Unique TCRs from HLA-typed donors, 70 million to 85 million of them, were held in an early data release. Findings and limits, study-wide: Among donors in an Asian-associated ancestry cluster, a later analysis reportedly found fewer N-insertions than the approximately 670-donor mean.

Regarding this clone: The antigen remains undetermined.

V was cut by 3 bases and J by 8 bases, with 23 bases left in between. CDR3 length: 16 amino acids. The germline V gene encodes CDR1 SGDLS and CDR2 YYNGEE. The primer mix had 60 Vbeta and 13 Jbeta primers. Profiled with immunoSEQ multiplex PCR; TCRdb holds only in-frame clones, not every one. The sample includes 150,000 to 200,000 clones, approximately 70% of them seen just once. Sequences were obtained from PBMCs. The clonotype originates from a man aged 40-49 years in good health and CMV-seropositive. V and J are TRBV9 and TRBJ1-2, with D possibly being TRBD1 (5 bases). The CDR3 spells CASSAFDRTGAFGYTF. The DNA of the CDR3 is TGTGCCAGCAGCGCTTTCGACCGAACTGGGGCATTCGGCTACACCTTC.